This T cell receptor (beta chain) appears in the sequencing data of a study of OX40 agonist ivuxolimab in advanced cancers. As for the study in general: The treatment was a fully human IgG2 OX40 agonist, ivuxolimab. Study conclusions and caveats: Expanded peripheral T-cell antigen specificity went undetermined.

This CDR3 spans 13 amino acids. Trimming removed 11 bases from V and 7 bases from J, with 18 bases in between. Germline V gene sequence: CDR1 ENHRY, CDR2 SYGVKD. Some clones are missing from TCRdb's copy, which holds only in-frame ones; the method was immunoSEQ multiplex PCR. The repertoire has about 73,000 clones, more than 85% of them found once; the top ten carry about 0.42%. As to this clone: Its antigen is still unknown.

Specimen: CD4+ or CD8+ T cells sorted from blood, collected in a trial of the OX40 agonist ivuxolimab. The V gene is TRBV10-3, the J gene TRBJ2-1, with D unclear. The clonotype was recovered from an adult with an advanced solid tumor such as melanoma, head and neck, liver or kidney cancer. The CDR3 spells CAGALTGVNEQFF. CDR3 coding DNA: TGTGCCGGCGCGTTGACCGGTGTGAATGAGCAGTTCTTC.